This TCR beta chain derives from a study of vaccination and CD4 T cells after COVID-19. The Oncomine TCR Beta short-read assay generated sequence data from the DNA of cultured CD4+ T cells. It was from cultured CD4+ T cells that genomic DNA was extracted. Each CDR3 protein gets one entry after TCRdb re-called the PCR reads with MiXCR. Of about 9,200 distinct CDR3 sequences listed, 30% to 35% were seen once; the top ten hold 6.5% to 9%. CDR3 length: 13 residues. Germline CDR1 reads SEHNR; CDR2 reads FQNEAQ (reference sequence). The V end lost 5 bases, the J end lost 10 bases, and 17 bases lay between the germline ends. As to treatment: roughly 10-day PBMC culture with coronavirus spike peptide pools or control peptides (ViraFEST assay). One should note that the unexposed donor's CD4+ T cells were collected before the COVID-19 pandemic (2011-2018). A note on this clonotype: Its target is not known.

Sequencing was performed on CD4+ T cells from blood, cultured in vitro. This receptor was obtained from a human donor in good health. The chain employs TRBV7-9 and TRBJ1-2, with a possible D match to TRBD1 (5 bases). Written as DNA, the CDR3 is TGTGCCAGCAGCGGATCTACTCGGGGGGTCTACACCTTC. This codes for CASSGSTRGVYTF.